This TCR beta chain came from a study of cytomegalovirus exposure and HLA in healthy donors. Worth noting for this clone: Its matching antigen is unknown.

PCR involved 60 Vbeta and 13 Jbeta primers. Generated by immunoSEQ multiplex PCR, the TCRdb table keeps only in-frame clones and is missing some. The top ten clones hold 1% of a sample with 150,000 to 200,000 clones, about 82% of them seen once. V shed 4 bases, J shed 1 base, and the junction held 4 bases outside the gene matches. Germline loops: CDR1 MDHEN, CDR2 SYDVKM. This CDR3 has 15 residues. Whole-study results and caveats: As a later analysis showed, a missense DCLRE1C variant was linked to trimming of TCR beta V- and J-genes. Three chains linked to CMV were shown in vitro to be specific for CMV antigens. In a later analysis, several top co-occurrence clusters appeared linked to parvovirus B19, influenza, CMV and Epstein-Barr virus. Rare TCR sequences dominated, though some public TCRs recurred in many donors.

The chain is built from TRBV28 and TRBJ2-3; TRBD1 matches at 8 bases. Sequencing was done on a sample of PBMCs. This sequence originates from a woman in her fifties or sixties in good health and CMV-seropositive. The CDR3 loop is CASSSDRGGTDTQYF. The DNA of the CDR3 is TGTGCCAGCAGTTCCGACAGGGGTGGCACAGATACGCAGTATTTT.